These 7 T cell receptor beta chains were all obtained from the same sample, sequenced in a study of tumor-infiltrating lymphocytes in primary liver carcinoma. Starting material of 400 to 600 ng total RNA yielded TCR beta cDNA via a constant-region primer. TCR beta libraries came from three nested multiplex PCR rounds using slightly modified ARM-PCR. For 10 cycles apiece, the opening two PCR rounds ran with TRBV1-TRBV30 forward primers and a C-beta reverse primer. TCRdb re-analysed the multiplex PCR reads in MiXCR, keeping a single row per CDR3 protein. The sample yields 250,000 to 350,000 distinct CDR3 sequences, about 50% seen once. The blood RNA (from unsorted whole blood) was obtained, and germline DNA was also extracted. Material for sequencing was peripheral blood. The receptors here all came from a woman aged 30 to 39 with primary liver carcinoma and hepatitis B virus infection.

On this clonotype itself: One junction end does not reproduce the germline sequence, and a read error may be involved. V is TRBV30 and J is TRBJ2-6; maybe TRBD1 (5 bases). In germline, CDR1 is GTSNPN, CDR2 SVGIG (reference sequence). This CDR3 has 17 residues. Here the CDR3 reads CAWKSRPTFSGANDLTF. The CDR3 bases are TGTGCCTGGAAGAGCCGCCCCACCTTCTCTGGGGCCAACGACCTGACTTTC.

A few counts support this clonotype. The chain uses TRBV6-2 or TRBV6-3 and TRBJ1-6, with D unresolved. The CDR3 is 17 amino acids. Trimming shortened V by 8 bases and J by 7 bases, and 24 bases separated the two germline ends. Germline V gives CDR1 MNHEY, CDR2 SVGEGT. CDR3 nucleotides: TGTGCCAGCGGACCAAACCGCGTGTTGGCGCGGAATTCACCCCTCCACTTT. Its translation: CASGPNRVLARNSPLHF.

The chain is built from TRBV21-1 and TRBJ2-5; TRBD2, the D gene given by the table, was not confirmed from the DNA. TRBV21-1 is annotated as a pseudogene. This CDR3 is 14 amino acids long. The CDR3 sequence is CASSKGTCGETQYF. The CDR3 DNA reads TGTGCCAGCAGCAAAGGTACCTGCGGGGAGACCCAGTACTTC.

This clonotype appeared a few times. The J gene is TRBJ1-1, the V gene TRBV5-6; no reliable D call. V lost 5 bases to trimming and J lost 0 bases, with 17 bases between them. The germline V gene has CDR1 SGHDT and CDR2 YYEEEE. The CDR3 length is 16 residues. The CDR3 nucleotides read TGTGCCAGCAGACCCGCTCCAACGGTTGTGAACACTGAAGCTTTCTTT. Translation gives CASRPAPTVVNTEAFF.

The chain joins TRBV4-2 to TRBJ1-4; the match to TRBD1 covers 7 bases. The ends lost 4 bases at V and 7 bases at J; junction bases unmatched: 9. The germline V gene encodes CDR1 LGHNA and CDR2 YNFKEQ. The CDR3 consists of 15 residues. CDR3 protein: CASSPYRGSGEKLFF. Here the CDR3 DNA reads TGTGCCAGCAGCCCATACAGGGGCAGCGGTGAAAAACTGTTTTTT.

Points on this clonotype: A much larger clone differs from this one at a single base, so this may be a read error. The rearrangement joins TRBV6-2 or TRBV6-3 to TRBJ1-5, with D unresolved. Per the germline V gene, CDR1 is MNHEY and CDR2 is SVGEGT. The CDR3 runs to 14 residues. In nucleotides, the CDR3 is TGTGCCAGCAGTACGGACGGGTTCAATCGGCCCCAGCATTTT. Amino acids: CASSTDGFNRPQHF.

This clonotype appeared once. The J gene is TRBJ2-1, the V gene TRBV11-1, with 7 bases matching TRBD2. Germline assignment: CDR1 SGHAT and CDR2 FQDESV (reference sequence). J lost 9 bases, V lost 4 bases, and 21 bases had no gene match. The CDR3 length is 18 residues. CDR3: CASSSRESVWDGSGEQFF. CDR3 bases: TGTGCCAGCAGCTCGCGGGAGAGTGTTTGGGACGGGTCGGGTGAGCAGTTCTTC.